The 32 T cell receptor beta chains below all came from one sample that was sequenced in a study of blood T cells in healthy people across ages. Using a J-beta primer mix together with a sample-barcoded 5' primer, a second PCR was run for 7 to 11 cycles. In TCRdb, the 5' RACE reads were re-called with MiXCR into one record per CDR3 protein. The sample includes fewer than 2,000,000 distinct CDR3 sequences, about 31% of them seen just once. Sequences were obtained from blood. These receptors all stem from a woman aged 25 to 39 in good health.

J is TRBJ2-3 and V is TRBV10-3; a possible D gene is TRBD1 (5 bases). The germline V gene encodes CDR1 ENHRY and CDR2 SYGVKD. Trimming removed 7 bases at V and 4 bases at J, with 9 bases between. The length of the CDR3 is 12 residues. The CDR3 sequence: CAINPGSDTQYF. DNA of the CDR3: TGTGCCATCAATCCAGGGTCAGATACGCAGTATTTT.

The gene calls are TRBV20-1 and TRBJ1-1; D is uncertain. The V end was cut by 1 base, the J end by 9 bases, with 9 bases between. The CDR3 has 11 amino acids. From germline, CDR1 is DFQATT and CDR2 SNEGSKA (reference sequence). In DNA, the CDR3 is TGCAGTGCTAGAGTGAACAGCCAAGCTTTCTTT. Its translation is CSARVNSQAFF.

Worth noting for this clonotype: At one end, the junction sequence differs from germline, possibly due to a read error. The V and J genes are TRBV12-3 or TRBV12-4 and TRBJ2-3, with 12 bases fitting TRBD2. This CDR3 is built from 15 residues. CDR3 in DNA: TGTGCCAGCACCCTAGCGGGAGGGCTGACAGATGCGCAGTATTTT. Protein sequence: CASTLAGGLTDAQYF.

The J gene is TRBJ1-1, the V gene TRBV18; TRBD1 might be the D (5 bases). The CDR3 is made up of 16 amino acids. The germline V gene encodes CDR1 KGHSH and CDR2 LQKENI. Trimming cost V 3 bases and J 0 bases, with 14 bases left between them. DNA of the CDR3: TGTGCCAGCTCACCTGTAACCGGGGGAATGAACACTGAAGCTTTCTTT. Protein product: CASSPVTGGMNTEAFF. The whole variable domain, filled in from reference TRBV18 and TRBJ1-1, reads NAGVMQNPRHLVRRRGQEARLRCSPMKGHSHVYWYRQLPEEGLKFMVYLQKENIIDESGMPKERFSAEFPKEGPSILRIQQVVRGDSAAYFCASSPVTGGMNTEAFFGQGTRLTVV.

This clonotype was counted a few times. The chain couples TRBV28 to TRBJ2-7; 10 bases map to TRBD2. Unmatched junction bases numbered 6, after V lost 7 bases and J lost 0 bases. The CDR3 totals 15 residues. Germline lookup yields CDR1 MDHEN and CDR2 SYDVKM. CDR3 in DNA: TGTGCCAGCACTACCGGGACTAGCGACTCCTACGAGCAGTACTTC. Residues: CASTTGTSDSYEQYF.

This clonotype has at least ten counts. The chain recombines TRBV6-6 with TRBJ2-1, with 7 bases aligning to TRBD2. The CDR3 is made up of 14 amino acids. The J segment lost 10 bases and the V segment lost 6 bases, leaving 12 bases of the junction unmatched. The germline gives CDR1 MNHNY, CDR2 SVGAGI (reference sequence). The chain's CDR3 is CASSLDGTSVEQFF. Written as DNA, the CDR3 is TGTGCCAGCAGCCTCGACGGCACTAGCGTCGAGCAGTTCTTC.

This chain uses TRBV7-9 with TRBJ2-7; perhaps TRBD1 as D (5 bases). Germline CDR1 is SEHNR and CDR2 is FQNEAQ (reference sequence). V lost 10 bases and J lost 4, with 11 bases in between. The CDR3 has 11 residues. CDR3 sequence: CATAGRYEQYF. As DNA, the CDR3 is TGTGCCACCGCAGGGCGTTACGAGCAGTACTTC.

The V call is TRBV5-6, the J call TRBJ2-1; 11 positions agree with TRBD2. CDR1 and CDR2 from the germline V gene are SGHDT and YYEEEE. This CDR3 has 13 residues. The J segment lost 8 bases and the V segment lost 5 bases, leaving 3 bases of the junction unmatched. The CDR3 bases are TGTGCCAGCAGTAGCGGGAGGGTGGATGAGCAGTTCTTC. It yields the protein CASSSGRVDEQFF.

This sequence joins TRBV5-1 and TRBJ2-3; the match to TRBD2 covers 11 bases. This CDR3 contains 16 residues. V lost 4 bases and J lost 2; bases outside the gene matches: 6. Germline V CDR1 and CDR2: SGHRS, YFSETQ. CDR3 nucleotide sequence: TGCGCCAGCAGCGGGACTAGCGGACCTACCACAGATACGCAGTATTTT. Amino acids: CASSGTSGPTTDTQYF.

This clonotype occurred many times. The chain couples TRBV20-1 to TRBJ2-5, with D possibly being TRBD1 (5 bases). Germline lookup yields CDR1 DFQATT and CDR2 SNEGSKA (reference sequence). The CDR3 loop spans 16 amino acids. The germline V and J ends were trimmed by 4 bases and 1 base, with 19 bases remaining between them. The CDR3 sequence is CSAITPTALPQETQYF. The CDR3, as DNA: TGCAGTGCTATAACTCCGACAGCCTTACCCCAAGAGACCCAGTACTTC.

The rearrangement uses TRBV24-1 and TRBJ2-3; TRBD2 agrees at 7 bases. The V and J ends lost 4 bases and 5 bases, in that order; junction bases with no gene match: 11. The CDR3 spans 16 residues. The V gene's germline CDR1 is KGHDR and CDR2 SFDVKD. CDR3 in amino acids: CATSDPGLDGKDTQYF. CDR3 DNA: TGTGCCACCAGTGACCCAGGACTAGACGGCAAAGATACGCAGTATTTT.

On this clonotype: This could be a read error, since a much larger clone is one nucleotide away. The V gene is TRBV29-1, the J gene TRBJ2-7; the match to TRBD1 covers 7 bases. CDR1 and CDR2 from the germline V gene are SQVTM and ANQGSEA. The CDR3 totals 14 residues. The CDR3 DNA reads as TGCAGCGCCGCCCGACAGGGAAGCTCCTTCGAGCAGTACTTC. The encoded protein is CSAARQGSSFEQYF.

This clonotype has ten or more counts. The chain is built from TRBV12-3 or TRBV12-4 and TRBJ2-7, with 9 bases aligning to TRBD1. The CDR3 is 16 residues long. V lost 6 bases and J lost 0; bases outside the gene matches: 9. Here the CDR3 DNA reads TGTGCCAGCAGGGGGACAGGGTTAGGGGACTCCTACGAGCAGTACTTC. Protein product: CASRGTGLGDSYEQYF.

The J gene is TRBJ2-7, the V gene TRBV6-5; 11 bases agree with TRBD1. From germline, CDR1 is MNHEY and CDR2 SVGAGI. This CDR3 comprises 15 residues. With 2 bases clipped from V and 2 bases from J, the junction kept 2 bases outside the gene matches. The CDR3 DNA reads TGTGCCAGCAGTTACCGGACAGGGGGCCCCTACGAGCAGTACTTC. This gives the protein CASSYRTGGPYEQYF.

The J gene is TRBJ1-5, the V gene TRBV6-6; D call uncertain. The CDR3 has 16 residues. Trimming removed 0 bases at V and 4 bases at J, with 13 bases between. Germline V gene data show CDR1 as MNHNY and CDR2 as SVGAGI (reference sequence). Written as DNA, the CDR3 is TGTGCCAGCAGTTACTCGTGGCAGAGTGGGAATCAGCCCCAGCATTTT. Its protein is CASSYSWQSGNQPQHF.

The chain is built from TRBV28 and TRBJ1-5; D may be TRBD1 (5 bases). Trimming removed 2 bases at V and 6 bases at J, with 14 bases between. Germline V CDR1 and CDR2: MDHEN, SYDVKM. CDR3 size: 15 residues. The CDR3 sequence: CASSLGGESGQPQHF. In DNA, the CDR3 is TGTGCCAGCAGTTTAGGAGGGGAATCAGGTCAGCCCCAGCATTTT.

The V and J genes are TRBV1 and TRBJ2-5; no DNA check was done on the table's D call, TRBD1. TRBV1 has pseudogene status. The CDR3 is 17 residues long. The CDR3 DNA is TGCACCAGCAGCCAAGAGTTCCCGGGACACTTGGCAGAGACCCAGTACTTC. Residues: CTSSQEFPGHLAETQYF.

V is TRBV12-3 or TRBV12-4 and J is TRBJ2-7; D might be TRBD2 (6 bases). This CDR3 has 15 amino acids. V gave up 6 bases and J gave up 1 base, with 16 bases separating them. The CDR3 reads CASRHGDLFSYEQYF. In DNA, the CDR3 is TGTGCCAGCAGACACGGGGACTTATTTTCCTACGAGCAGTACTTC.

Comments on this clonotype: A read error may explain this, as a much larger clone is one base away. The V and J genes are TRBV29-1 and TRBJ2-3; the D gene could be TRBD1 or TRBD2 (6 bases each). The CDR3 consists of 14 residues. CDR1 and CDR2 from the germline V gene are SQVTM and ANQGSEA. CDR3 loop: CSIEGGPHTDTQYF. In DNA, the CDR3 is TGCAGCATTGAGGGGGGCCCACACACAGATACGCAGTATTTT.

A note on this clonotype: The germline gene is not matched at one end of the junction; a read error may be the cause. The chain couples TRBV4-1 to TRBJ1-5, with D possibly TRBD1 on 5 matching bases. This CDR3 has 15 amino acids. Germline CDR1 MGHRA, CDR2 YSYEKL. CDR3 in amino acids: CASSPDPGYNQPPHF. The CDR3, as DNA: TGCGCCAGCAGCCCGGACCCAGGGTATAATCAGCCCCCGCATTTT.

This clonotype occurred a few times. The chain couples TRBV28 to TRBJ1-4; no clear D gene. V was clipped by 9 bases and J by 5 bases, with 10 bases between them. Germline V CDR1 and CDR2: MDHEN, SYDVKM. The CDR3 contains 12 residues. In nucleotides, the CDR3 is TGTGCCAGTCGTAGGAGGAATGAAAAACTGTTTTTT. The encoded protein is CASRRRNEKLFF.

The table lists this clonotype with a few counts. The genes are TRBV20-1 and TRBJ2-7; TRBD2 aligns across 8 bases. Germline V gene data show CDR1 as DFQATT and CDR2 as SNEGSKA (reference sequence). V dropped 6 bases and J dropped 6; count of bases not matched to a gene: 13. The CDR3 runs to 14 residues. DNA for the CDR3: TGCAGTGCCAATAAGCGGGAGTTCATAGGCGAGCAGTACTTC. It is translated as CSANKREFIGEQYF.

This clonotype appeared many times. The V gene is TRBV20-1, the J gene TRBJ1-6; 8 bases match TRBD1. Germline trimming cut 5 bases from V and 9 bases from J; bases unmatched to any gene: 6. Per the germline V gene, CDR1 is DFQATT and CDR2 is SNEGSKA (reference sequence). This CDR3 spans 13 amino acids. This CDR3 is CSAEPGGSSPLHF. The CDR3 DNA is TGCAGTGCTGAGCCAGGGGGCAGTTCACCCCTCCACTTT.

This clonotype was detected a few times. V usage is TRBV20-1 and J usage is TRBJ2-5; 8 nucleotides match TRBD2. V dropped 4 bases and J dropped 2; count of bases not matched to a gene: 6. The V gene's germline CDR1 is DFQATT and CDR2 SNEGSKA (reference sequence). The CDR3 totals 14 residues. CDR3 in DNA: TGCAGTGCTATCCAAATAGCGGGACAAGAGACCCAGTACTTC. Translation: CSAIQIAGQETQYF.

J is TRBJ1-4 and V is TRBV5-1, with D perhaps TRBD1 (5 bases). CDR1 and CDR2 from the germline V gene are SGHRS and YFSETQ. The CDR3 is 16 residues long. V was cut by 0 bases and J by 4 bases, with 13 bases left in between. CDR3 amino acids: CASSLVGDSYNEKLFF. As DNA, the CDR3 is TGCGCCAGCAGCTTGGTTGGAGACAGTTATAATGAAAAACTGTTTTTT.

In the case of this clonotype: This sequence may be a read error, since a much larger clone differs from it by one base. The chain links TRBV25-1 to TRBJ2-7; no clear D. The last part of the DNA fits TRBJ2-5 better; the J call may be wrong. Germline V gene sequence: CDR1 MGHDK, CDR2 SYGVNS. The CDR3 is made up of 12 amino acids. For the CDR3, the DNA is TGTGCCAGCAGTGCAGCGAGGGAGACCCAGTACTTC. This gives the protein CASSAARETQYF.

The chain uses TRBV28 and TRBJ2-3; D may be TRBD1 or TRBD2 (6 bases each). Germline lookup yields CDR1 MDHEN and CDR2 SYDVKM. The CDR3 is 13 amino acids. V lost 11 bases, J lost 4 bases, and 16 bases lay in between. CDR3 DNA: TGTGCCTCCAACAGGGAGGTGGCAGATACGCAGTATTTT. Translating gives CASNREVADTQYF.

This clonotype came up a few times. CDR3 in DNA: TGTGCCAGCAGTTTACCAAGGGGACCCCTCCACTTT. Translation gives CASSLPRGPLHF. The chain couples TRBV28 to TRBJ1-6; TRBD1 is a possible D gene (5 bases). There are 12 residues in the CDR3. Trimming stripped 2 bases from V and 12 bases from J, with 8 bases between. Germline loops: CDR1 MDHEN, CDR2 SYDVKM.

The rearrangement uses TRBV4-2 and TRBJ2-3; D remains unclear. Trimming took 0 bases from V and 2 from J, leaving 9 bases between them. CDR3 length: 15 amino acids. The germline V gene encodes CDR1 LGHNA and CDR2 YNFKEQ. CDR3 DNA sequence: TGTGCCAGCAGCCAAGACGCGGTTACCACAGATACGCAGTATTTT. It yields the protein CASSQDAVTTDTQYF.

V gene TRBV5-1 combines with J gene TRBJ2-2, with D maybe TRBD1 (6 bases). The germline gives CDR1 SGHRS, CDR2 YFSETQ. The CDR3 totals 15 residues. V was trimmed by 6 bases and J by 0 bases, leaving 12 bases between them. CDR3 nucleotide sequence: TGCGCCAGCACCCTTGGGGGCGCGAACACCGGGGAGCTGTTTTTT. Residues: CASTLGGANTGELFF.

V and J are TRBV4-2 and TRBJ1-6, with D unresolved. The V and J ends lost 0 bases and 6 bases respectively, with 12 bases between them. This CDR3 region has 16 residues. The germline CDR1 and CDR2 sequences are LGHNA and YNFKEQ. CDR3 loop: CASSQEPGSVNSPLHF. CDR3 DNA sequence: TGTGCCAGCAGCCAAGAGCCCGGGTCAGTTAATTCACCCCTCCACTTT.

This clonotype came up a few times. The rearrangement uses TRBV11-2 and TRBJ2-3; no clear D. Trimming removed 5 bases from V and 6 bases from J, with 15 bases in between. Germline CDR1 is SGHAT and CDR2 is FQNNGV. There are 14 residues in the CDR3. CDR3: CASSIGPLLDTQYF. The DNA for the CDR3 is TGTGCCAGCAGCATTGGACCGCTGTTGGATACGCAGTATTTT.